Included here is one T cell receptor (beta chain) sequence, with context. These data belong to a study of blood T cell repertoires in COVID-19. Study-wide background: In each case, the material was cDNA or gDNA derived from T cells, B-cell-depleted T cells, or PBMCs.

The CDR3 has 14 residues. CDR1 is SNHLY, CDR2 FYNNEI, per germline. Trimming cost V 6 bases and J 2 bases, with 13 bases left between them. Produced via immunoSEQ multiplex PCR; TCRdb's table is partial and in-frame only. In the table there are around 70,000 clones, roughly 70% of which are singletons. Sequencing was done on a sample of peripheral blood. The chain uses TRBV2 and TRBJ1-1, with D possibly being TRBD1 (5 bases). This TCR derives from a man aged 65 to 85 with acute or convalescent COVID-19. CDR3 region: CASSPAGPNTEAFF. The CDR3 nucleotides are TGTGCCAGCAGCCCCGCAGGGCCCAACACTGAAGCTTTCTTT.